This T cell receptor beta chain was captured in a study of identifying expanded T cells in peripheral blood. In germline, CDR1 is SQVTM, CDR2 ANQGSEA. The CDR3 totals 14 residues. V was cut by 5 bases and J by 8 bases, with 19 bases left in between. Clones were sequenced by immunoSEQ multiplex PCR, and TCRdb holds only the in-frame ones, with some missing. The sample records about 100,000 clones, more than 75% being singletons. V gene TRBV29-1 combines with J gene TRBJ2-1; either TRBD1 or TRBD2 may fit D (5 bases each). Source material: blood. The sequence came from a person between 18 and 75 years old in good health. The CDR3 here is CSVNRDGGRDEQFF. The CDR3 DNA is TGCAGCGTTAACCGGGACGGAGGTAGGGATGAGCAGTTCTTC.